Listed below are T cell receptor beta chains from one sample, sequenced in a study of blood T cells in healthy people across ages. TCRdb re-analysed the 5' RACE reads in MiXCR, keeping a single row per CDR3 protein. Here the sample spans about 940,000 distinct CDR3 sequences, under 50% being singletons. The source material was blood. The receptors derive from a man in his thirties or forties in good health. Each CDR3 is given without its conserved first and last residue. Clone size, where shown, is once, few, many, or a class for clones that have expanded.

cdr3_aa | j_call | v_call | clone_size
ASSFASGSGDNEQF | TRBJ2-1 | TRBV7-6 | few
ASSREWGGKLF | TRBJ1-4 | TRBV5-5 | NA
ASSPGVSAEAF | TRBJ1-1 | TRBV7-9 | NA
ASSLGSGTANYGYT | TRBJ1-2 | TRBV5-1 | NA
SVEGGHKTQY | TRBJ2-5 | TRBV29-1 | many
AIAGGAEQY | TRBJ2-7 | TRBV10-3 | NA
ASSQDRGSNTGELF | TRBJ2-2 | TRBV4-3 | NA
ASSQFSGGGGPNEQF | TRBJ2-1 | TRBV14 | few
TSSTYQGSNYGYT | TRBJ1-2 | TRBV7-2 | NA
ASNRRANQETRY | TRBJ2-5 | TRBV2 | NA
ASSQDLGDHQPQH | TRBJ1-5 | TRBV4-1 | NA
ASTRDTTDTQY | TRBJ2-3 | TRBV7-2 | NA
ASSYGTGRRDTQY | TRBJ2-3 | TRBV7-9 | few
ASRTSGQGSYEQY | TRBJ2-7 | TRBV28 | NA
SALTPYGSGEYNEQF | TRBJ2-1 | TRBV20-1 | few
ASSARTDRVGYT | TRBJ1-2 | TRBV6-1 | NA
ASSPPRTGGPARQY | TRBJ2-4 | TRBV27 | NA
SVFLAGSYNEQF | TRBJ2-1 | TRBV29-1 | NA
ASSLAGGSSTDTQY | TRBJ2-3 | TRBV7-2 | NA
ATNGLIGGYT | TRBJ1-2 | TRBV15 | NA
ASSRGGLGLANNNEQY | TRBJ2-7 | TRBV6-1 | NA
SVDLVGGSEQY | NA | TRBV29-1 | NA
ASSFYPRDGYT | TRBJ1-2 | TRBV12-3/TRBV12-4 | NA
ASSYSLGYPKSADEQF | TRBJ2-1 | TRBV6-2/TRBV6-3 | NA
ASSQMTDNTGELF | TRBJ2-2 | TRBV4-1 | NA
ASRAGASYNEQF | TRBJ2-1 | TRBV7-9 | few